A selection of T cell receptor beta chains follows, all from one sample in a study of cytomegalovirus exposure and HLA in healthy donors. Assay: immunoSEQ multiplex PCR; the TCRdb copy retains only in-frame clones and omits some. The table shows fewer than 300,000 clones, with around 87% occurring only once. Input material: PBMCs. The receptors come from a woman aged 18 to 35 in good health and CMV-seronegative. Both conserved end residues are part of each CDR3. A D gene is named only where the DNA matches it firmly. Rows give clone size only sometimes, using once, few, many, or a class for an expanded clone.

size	V	J	D	DNA	CDR3
NA	TRBV7-9	TRBJ1-6	NA	TGTGCCAGCAGCCTACCACATAATTCACCCCTCCACTTT	CASSLPHNSPLHF
few	TRBV12-5	TRBJ1-3	NA	TGTGCTAGTGGTTTGGTAGCCTCTGGAAACACCATATATTTT	CASGLVASGNTIYF
once	TRBV5-1	TRBJ2-3	NA	TGCGCCAGCAGCGTACGTGTGAGTTCTAGCACAGATACGCAGTATTTT	CASSVRVSSSTDTQYF
NA	TRBV5-4	TRBJ2-3	TRBD2	TGTGCCAGCAGCCTTGTTCGGCTAGCGGGAAAGGGTACGCAGTATTTT	CASSLVRLAGKGTQYF
NA	TRBV5-1	TRBJ1-2	TRBD1	TGCGCCAGCAGCCGTACGGGACAGCAGACATATGGCTACACCTTC	CASSRTGQQTYGYTF
NA	TRBV6-5	TRBJ1-1	NA	TGTGCCAGCAGTTACTCGCCTGGACTGACTGAAGCTTTCTTT	CASSYSPGLTEAFF
NA	TRBV28	TRBJ2-2	TRBD2	TGTGCCAGCAGCTTACTAGCGGGAGTGTCCGGGGAGCTGTTTTTT	CASSLLAGVSGELFF
once	TRBV2	TRBJ2-1	NA	TGTGCCAGCAGTTACTTGCCAGGGGCGGATGAGCAGTTCTTC	CASSYLPGADEQFF
few	TRBV7-6	TRBJ1-2	NA	TGTGCCAGCAGCTTAGCTCGGGAGTATGGCTACACCTTC	CASSLAREYGYTF
NA	TRBV2	TRBJ1-2	NA	TGTGCCAGCATTGGTTCTGGCGGCCGCATGTTCGACTATGGCTACACCTTC	CASIGSGGRMFDYGYTF
NA	TRBV19	TRBJ2-1	TRBD2	TGTGCCAGTAGTATGGGGGGACGAGCGGGAGAAATAACAGCGTACTACAATGAGCAGTTCTTC	CASSMGGRAGEITAYYNEQFF
NA	TRBV15	TRBJ1-2	NA	TGTGCCACCAGCAGAGATGCGTCCGCCCGCTCTATCTATGGCTACACCTTC	CATSRDASARSIYGYTF
few	TRBV11-2	TRBJ2-7	NA	TGTGCCAGCAGCTTAGATTCCATCCTATCCTACGAGCAGTACTTC	CASSLDSILSYEQYF
NA	TRBV4-1	TRBJ2-1	NA	TGCGCCAGCAGCCTCCTCACTACAGGGCACTCCTACAATGAGCAGTTCTTC	CASSLLTTGHSYNEQFF
NA	TRBV30	TRBJ1-3	NA	TGTGGCGGGGGCCCCGGAAGAGGACGGGCAGACACCATATATTTT	CGGGPGRGRADTIYF
NA	TRBV9	TRBJ2-7	TRBD1	TGTGCCAGCAGCGCGACAGGGGGCGGATCCTACGAGCAGTACTTC	CASSATGGGSYEQYF
NA	TRBV5-5	TRBJ2-2	NA	TGTGCCAGCAGCTTTGGGAGAGGGGGCACCGGGGAGCTGTTTTTT	CASSFGRGGTGELFF
NA	TRBV14	TRBJ2-7	NA	TGTGCCAGCAGCCATGTATCCTACGAGCAGTACTTC	CASSHVSYEQYF
NA	TRBV2	TRBJ1-5	TRBD1	TGTGCCAGCAGAGCGGGACAGGGGAGCAATCAGCCCCAGCATTTT	CASRAGQGSNQPQHF
NA	TRBV25-1	TRBJ2-3	TRBD2	TGTGCCAGCAGGGAAGCGGGAGCCGCAGATACGCAGTATTTT	CASREAGAADTQYF
NA	TRBV6-5	TRBJ2-1	NA	TGTGCCAGCAGTTCCACCTACAATGAGCAGTTCTTC	CASSSTYNEQFF
NA	TRBV27	TRBJ2-5	NA	TGTGCCAGCAGTTTAGGGTTCCCCCCCCGGGGGACCCAGTACTTC	CASSLGFPPRGTQYF
few	TRBV6-1	TRBJ2-7	NA	TGTGCCAGCAGTGTAGAAATCCCATACGAGCAGTACTTC	CASSVEIPYEQYF
NA	TRBV29-1	TRBJ2-7	NA	TGCAGCGTTAGGCCGGAGAATACCTACGAGCAGTACTTC	CSVRPENTYEQYF
NA	TRBV11-2	TRBJ2-3	TRBD2	TGTGCCAGCAGCTTATTGCTAGCGGGACCCACAGATACGCAGTATTTT	CASSLLLAGPTDTQYF
NA	TRBV6-6	TRBJ2-7	TRBD1	TGTGCCAGCAGTATCGGACAGGGAGACTCCTACGAGCAGTACTTC	CASSIGQGDSYEQYF
NA	TRBV7-8	TRBJ2-2	NA	TGTGCCAGCAGTTACCCAGGAAACACCGGGGAGCTGTTTTTT	CASSYPGNTGELFF
few	TRBV6-1	TRBJ1-4	TRBD1	TGTGCCAGCACCCTCAACCGACAGGGTCCCGGAAAACTGTTTTTT	CASTLNRQGPGKLFF
NA	TRBV6-6	TRBJ1-5	NA	TGTGCCAGCAGCCCTAGGAATCAGCCCCAGCATTTT	CASSPRNQPQHF
few	TRBV27	TRBJ1-1	TRBD1	TGTGCCAGCAGTCTGAACAGGGGTTCCACTGAAGCTTTCTTT	CASSLNRGSTEAFF
NA	TRBV20-1	TRBJ2-1	NA	TGCAGTGCTAGACGTCACAATGAGCAGTTCTTC	CSARRHNEQFF
NA	TRBV9	TRBJ2-1	NA	TGTGCCAGCAGCGTAGAGCCCTACAATGAGCAGTTCTTC	CASSVEPYNEQFF
NA	TRBV4-3	TRBJ1-2	NA	TGCGCCAGCAGCCAAGATCTTTACGGGTTCAACGGCTACACCTTC	CASSQDLYGFNGYTF
NA	TRBV6-6	TRBJ1-2	TRBD1	TGTGCCAGCAGTTACCTTCAGGGGGATGGCTACACCTTC	CASSYLQGDGYTF
once	TRBV9	TRBJ1-1	NA	TGTGCCAGCAGCCCATCCCGCGTGAACACTGAAGCTTTCTTT	CASSPSRVNTEAFF
NA	TRBV4-1	TRBJ1-4	TRBD1	TGCGCCAGCAGCCAAGATCTTGGAGGGGGACAGGGAAACGGTGAAAAACTGTTTTTT	CASSQDLGGGQGNGEKLFF
NA	TRBV14	TRBJ2-1	TRBD2	TGTGCCAGCAGCCAGGGACTAGCCTTATACAATGAGCAGTTCTTC	CASSQGLALYNEQFF
NA	TRBV5-6	TRBJ2-5	TRBD2	TGTGCCAGCAGCCGCCCCAGCGGGAGACAGACCCAGTACTTC	CASSRPSGRQTQYF
NA	TRBV4-1	TRBJ2-1	NA	TGCGCCAGCAGCCAAGATACGACGACTAGGGAGTTCTTC	CASSQDTTTREFF
NA	TRBV28	TRBJ1-5	NA	TGTGCCAGCAGTTTTTGGGGCCAGCCCCAGCATTTT	CASSFWGQPQHF
NA	TRBV19	TRBJ1-2	TRBD1	TGTGCCAGTTTGGTCGGACAGGGGTCAACCTATGGCTACACCTTC	CASLVGQGSTYGYTF
NA	TRBV7-9	TRBJ2-1	TRBD1	TGTGCCAGCAGCTTACGACAGGGGAGGAATGAGCAGTTCTTC	CASSLRQGRNEQFF
NA	TRBV5-1	TRBJ2-5	NA	TGCGCCAGCAGCTTGACAGGGAGACGGGAGACCCAGTACTTC	CASSLTGRRETQYF
NA	TRBV29-1	TRBJ2-5	NA	TGCAGCGTTGAAGAGGTCCAGGGAGGTTCACGGCAAGAGACCCAGTACTTC	CSVEEVQGGSRQETQYF
NA	TRBV27	TRBJ1-1	NA	TGTGCCAGCAGTTTATATTTACAGGACACTGAAGCTTTCTTT	CASSLYLQDTEAFF
NA	TRBV5-1	TRBJ1-2	TRBD1	TGCGCCAGCAGGCTCGGGACAGAAGGCTACACCTTC	CASRLGTEGYTF
NA	TRBV12-5	TRBJ1-5	NA	TGTGCTAGTGGTTTGCGGGGAGGGTCGGGCAATCAGCCCCAGCATTTT	CASGLRGGSGNQPQHF
NA	TRBV2	TRBJ2-7	TRBD1	TGTGCCAGCAGTGAGACAGGGAGCTCCTACGAGCAGTACTTC	CASSETGSSYEQYF
NA	TRBV6-5	TRBJ2-7	NA	TGTGCCAGCAGCCGGACATCGTCCTACGAGCAGTACTTC	CASSRTSSYEQYF
NA	TRBV28	TRBJ2-7	NA	TGTGCCAGCAGTTTCTTGGCCGCCCACTCCTACGAGCAGTACTTC	CASSFLAAHSYEQYF
few	TRBV27	TRBJ1-1	NA	TGTGCCAGCAGTAGAGGGGGCACTGAAGCTTTCTTT	CASSRGGTEAFF
NA	TRBV19	TRBJ2-7	TRBD1	TGTGCCAGTAGTATTTCCGGGACAGCCTACGAGCAGTACTTC	CASSISGTAYEQYF
NA	TRBV11-3	TRBJ2-1	TRBD2	TGTGCCAGCAGCTTCAGTTCGGGACTAGCGGGGGAAAATATAGGTGAGCAGTTCTTC	CASSFSSGLAGENIGEQFF
NA	TRBV19	TRBJ1-1	NA	TGTGCCAGTATCGGGAGCCCAGAAATGAACACTGAAGCTTTCTTT	CASIGSPEMNTEAFF
once	TRBV28	TRBJ1-1	TRBD1	TGTGCCAGCATCGTCCCGAGGGGGCGTAATTCCGAAGCTTTCTTT	CASIVPRGRNSEAFF
once	TRBV7-8	TRBJ1-1	TRBD1	TGTGCCAGCAGCGAGGGACAGGGGGGCACTGAAGCTTTCTTT	CASSEGQGGTEAFF
NA	TRBV7-2	TRBJ2-7	NA	TGTGCCAGCAGCTTAGCGACTGGGGGCGCCTACGAGCAGTACTTC	CASSLATGGAYEQYF
NA	TRBV9	TRBJ2-2	TRBD2	TGTGCCAGCAGCGCGGGACTAGTGACGGGGGAGCTGTTTTTT	CASSAGLVTGELFF
NA	TRBV7-3	TRBJ1-1	TRBD1	TGTGCCAGCAGCGCCGACAGGGGAGGGACTGAAGCTTTCTTT	CASSADRGGTEAFF
NA	TRBV5-1	TRBJ1-4	TRBD1	TGCGCCAGCAGCCCTCATAACAGGGGGCAAAAGGAAAAACTGTTTTTT	CASSPHNRGQKEKLFF